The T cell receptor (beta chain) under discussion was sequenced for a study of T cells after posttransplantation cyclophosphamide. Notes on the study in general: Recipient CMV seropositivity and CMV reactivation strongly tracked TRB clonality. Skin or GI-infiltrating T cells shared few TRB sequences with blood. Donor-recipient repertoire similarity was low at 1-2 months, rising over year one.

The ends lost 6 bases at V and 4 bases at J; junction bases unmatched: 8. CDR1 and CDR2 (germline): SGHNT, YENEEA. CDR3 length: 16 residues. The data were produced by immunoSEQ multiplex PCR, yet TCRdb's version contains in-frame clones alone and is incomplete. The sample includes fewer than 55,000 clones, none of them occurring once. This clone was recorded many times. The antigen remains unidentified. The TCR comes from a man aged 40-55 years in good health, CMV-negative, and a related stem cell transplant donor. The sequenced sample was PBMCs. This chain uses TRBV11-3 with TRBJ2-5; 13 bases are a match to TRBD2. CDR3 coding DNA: TGTGCCAGCAGACCTGGACTAGCGGGAGAAGGAGAGACCCAGTACTTC. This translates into CASRPGLAGEGETQYF.